This T cell receptor beta chain was retrieved from a study of control samples from healthy donors and cancer patients. The method was immunoSEQ multiplex PCR; TCRdb's version includes in-frame clones alone and lacks a portion of them. The sample yields roughly 120,000 clones, 85% to 95% seen once. CDR1 and CDR2 (germline): SEHNR, FQNEAQ (reference sequence). The CDR3 runs 14 residues. V was trimmed by 7 bases and J by 1 base, leaving 13 bases between them. The chain uses TRBV7-9 and TRBJ1-1; the D is unclear. Sequenced material: PBMCs. This receptor was identified in a man between 45 and 60 years old with head and neck cancer. Here the CDR3 DNA reads TGTGCCAGCACCCCTGGAAATACGAACACTGAAGCTTTCTTT. Amino acids: CASTPGNTNTEAFF.